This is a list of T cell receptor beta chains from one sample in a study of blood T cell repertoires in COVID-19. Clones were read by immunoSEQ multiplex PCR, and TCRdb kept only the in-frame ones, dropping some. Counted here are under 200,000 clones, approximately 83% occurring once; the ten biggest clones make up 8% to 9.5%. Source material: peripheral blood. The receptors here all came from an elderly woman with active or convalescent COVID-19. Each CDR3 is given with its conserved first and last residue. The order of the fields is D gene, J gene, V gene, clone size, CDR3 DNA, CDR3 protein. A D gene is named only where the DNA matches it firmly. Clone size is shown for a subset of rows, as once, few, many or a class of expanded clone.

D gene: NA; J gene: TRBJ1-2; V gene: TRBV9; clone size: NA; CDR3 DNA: TGTGCCAGCAGCGCCGGACAGAAGTCTAACTATGGCTACACCTTC; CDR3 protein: CASSAGQKSNYGYTF
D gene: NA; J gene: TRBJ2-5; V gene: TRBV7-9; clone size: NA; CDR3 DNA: TGTGCCAGCAGCTTAAGCGGAGAGACCCAGTACTTC; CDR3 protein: CASSLSGETQYF
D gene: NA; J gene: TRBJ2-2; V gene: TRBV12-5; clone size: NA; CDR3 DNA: TGTGCTAGTGGGAGACAAACCGGGGAGCTGTTTTTT; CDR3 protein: CASGRQTGELFF
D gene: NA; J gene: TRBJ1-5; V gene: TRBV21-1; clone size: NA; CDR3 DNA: TGTGCCAGCAGGCACCAGGGGGCTCCCAATCAGCCCCAGCATTTT; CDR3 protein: CASRHQGAPNQPQHF
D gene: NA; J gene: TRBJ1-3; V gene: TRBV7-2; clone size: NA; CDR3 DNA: TGTGCCAGCAGCCAGGAGCGGGGAAACACCATATATTTT; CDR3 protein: CASSQERGNTIYF
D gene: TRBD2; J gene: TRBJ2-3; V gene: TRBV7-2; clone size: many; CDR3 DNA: TGTGCCAGCAGCCCCTATAGCGGGGGGCTACGCACAGATACGCAGTATTTT; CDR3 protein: CASSPYSGGLRTDTQYF
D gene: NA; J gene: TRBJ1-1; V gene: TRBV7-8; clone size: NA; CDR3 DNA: TGTGCCAGCAGCTTAGCGGCCTCAGGGAGGGGGAACACTGAAGCTTTCTTT; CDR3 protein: CASSLAASGRGNTEAFF
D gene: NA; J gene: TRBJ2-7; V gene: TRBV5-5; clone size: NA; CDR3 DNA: TGTGCCAGCAGCTTGTCGCCAGGGGGACTTCTCGAGCAGTACTTC; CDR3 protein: CASSLSPGGLLEQYF
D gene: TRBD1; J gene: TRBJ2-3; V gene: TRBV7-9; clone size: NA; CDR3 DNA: TGTGCCAGCAGTCGCACAGGGGCGGTAACAGATACGCAGTATTTT; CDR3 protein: CASSRTGAVTDTQYF
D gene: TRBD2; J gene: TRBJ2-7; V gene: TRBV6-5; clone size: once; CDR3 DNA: TGTGCCAGCCGGGGACTAGCGAACGAGCAGTACTTC; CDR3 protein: CASRGLANEQYF
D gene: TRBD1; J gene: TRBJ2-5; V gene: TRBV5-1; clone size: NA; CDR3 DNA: TGCGCCAGCAGCATCGGGACAGGGGTACGCCAAGAGACCCAGTACTTC; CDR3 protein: CASSIGTGVRQETQYF
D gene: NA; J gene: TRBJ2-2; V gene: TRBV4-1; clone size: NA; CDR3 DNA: TGCGCCAGCAGCCAAGATGGGGGACAAAACACCGGGGAGCTGTTTTTT; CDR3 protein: CASSQDGGQNTGELFF
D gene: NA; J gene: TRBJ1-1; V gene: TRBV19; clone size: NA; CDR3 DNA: TGTGCCAGTAGCAGCGCCCTTATGACCACTGAAGCTTTCTTT; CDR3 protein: CASSSALMTTEAFF
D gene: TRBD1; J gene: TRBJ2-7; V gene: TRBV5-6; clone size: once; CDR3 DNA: TGTGCCAGCAGCGCAGGCCCAGACTACAGGGGATGGAACGACGAGCAGTACTTC; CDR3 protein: CASSAGPDYRGWNDEQYF
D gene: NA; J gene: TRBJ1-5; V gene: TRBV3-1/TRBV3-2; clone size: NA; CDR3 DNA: TGTGCCAGCAGCCAGGACTACAATCAGCCCCAGCATTTT; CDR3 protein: CASSQDYNQPQHF
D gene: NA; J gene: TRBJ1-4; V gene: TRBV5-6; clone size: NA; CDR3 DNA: TGTGCCAGCAGCCTGACCGTCGCAGGGGAGGGGGAAAAACTGTTTTTT; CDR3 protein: CASSLTVAGEGEKLFF
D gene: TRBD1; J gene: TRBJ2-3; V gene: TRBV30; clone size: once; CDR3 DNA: TGTGCCTACTTGACAGGGAACACAGATACGCAGTATTTT; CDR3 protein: CAYLTGNTDTQYF
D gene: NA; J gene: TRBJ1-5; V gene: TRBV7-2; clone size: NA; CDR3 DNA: TGTGCCAGCAGCTTAACACAGGGACAGCCCCAGCATTTT; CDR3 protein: CASSLTQGQPQHF
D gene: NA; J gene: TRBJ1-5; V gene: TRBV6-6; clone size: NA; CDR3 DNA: TGTGCCAGCAGCCGAACAGACAGTACTCAGCCCCAGCATTTT; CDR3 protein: CASSRTDSTQPQHF
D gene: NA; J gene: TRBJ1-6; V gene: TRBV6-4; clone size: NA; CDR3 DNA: TGTGCCACCCGACCGATTCTAGACTCCTATAATTCACCCCTCCACTTT; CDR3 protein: CATRPILDSYNSPLHF
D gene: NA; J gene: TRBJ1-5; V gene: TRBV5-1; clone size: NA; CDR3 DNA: TGCGCCAGCAGCTTGGGCCCCTATAGCAATCAGCCCCAGCATTTT; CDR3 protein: CASSLGPYSNQPQHF
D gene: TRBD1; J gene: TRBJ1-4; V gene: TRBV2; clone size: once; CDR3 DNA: TGTGCCAGCAGTGAAGTGCAGGGGGCGGGGGAAAAACTGTTTTTT; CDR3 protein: CASSEVQGAGEKLFF
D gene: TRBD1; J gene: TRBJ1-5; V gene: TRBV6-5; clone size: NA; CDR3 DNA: TGTGCCAGCAGTCGGGACAGGGCTATCAATCAGCCCCAGCATTTT; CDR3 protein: CASSRDRAINQPQHF
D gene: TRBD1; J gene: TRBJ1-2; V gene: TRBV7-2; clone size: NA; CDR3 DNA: TGTGCCAGCAGCAACCCCGGGACAGGCCACGGCTACACCTTC; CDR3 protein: CASSNPGTGHGYTF
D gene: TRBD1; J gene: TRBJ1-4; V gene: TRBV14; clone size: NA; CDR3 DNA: TGTGCCAGCAGCCATTGGGACAGGATGGAAAAACTGTTTTTT; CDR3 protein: CASSHWDRMEKLFF
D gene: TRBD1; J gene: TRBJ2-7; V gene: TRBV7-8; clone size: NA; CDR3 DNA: TGTGCCAGCAGCCCCCAACCCCCTGACAGGGTAAAATCCTACGAGCAGTACTTC; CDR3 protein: CASSPQPPDRVKSYEQYF
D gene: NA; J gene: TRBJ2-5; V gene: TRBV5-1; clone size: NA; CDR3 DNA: TGCGCCAGCAGCTTGGGGACATATCAAGAGACCCAGTACTTC; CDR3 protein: CASSLGTYQETQYF
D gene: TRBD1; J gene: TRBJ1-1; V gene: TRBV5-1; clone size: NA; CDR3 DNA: TGCGCCAGCAGCTCGGGCGCGATGACAGGGGGAAACACTGAAGCTTTCTTT; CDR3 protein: CASSSGAMTGGNTEAFF
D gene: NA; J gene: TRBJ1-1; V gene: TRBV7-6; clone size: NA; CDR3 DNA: TGTGCCAGCAGCTTAGTTGGGGGGATGGGCACTGAAGCTTTCTTT; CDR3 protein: CASSLVGGMGTEAFF
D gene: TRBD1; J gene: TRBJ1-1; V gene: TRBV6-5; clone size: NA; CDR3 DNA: TGTGCCAGCAGTTACATCCAGGGGGACACTGAAGCTTTCTTT; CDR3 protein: CASSYIQGDTEAFF
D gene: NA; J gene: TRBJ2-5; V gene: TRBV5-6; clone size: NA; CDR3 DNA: TGTGCCAGCAGCTTGGCCGGGACTCTCCAGTACTTC; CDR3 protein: CASSLAGTLQYF
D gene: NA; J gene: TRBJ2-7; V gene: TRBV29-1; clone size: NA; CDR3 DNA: TGCAGCGTTGAATCGGACAGAGCCTACGAGCAGTACTTC; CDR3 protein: CSVESDRAYEQYF
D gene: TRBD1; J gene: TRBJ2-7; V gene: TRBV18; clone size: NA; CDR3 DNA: TGTGCCAGCTCAATTACAGGGGGCTACGAGCAGTACTTC; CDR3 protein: CASSITGGYEQYF
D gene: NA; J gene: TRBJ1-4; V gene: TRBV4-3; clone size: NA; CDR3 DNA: TGCGCCAGCAGCCAAACTATGGCAGGGGTAATCCCAAAACTGTTTTTT; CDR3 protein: CASSQTMAGVIPKLFF
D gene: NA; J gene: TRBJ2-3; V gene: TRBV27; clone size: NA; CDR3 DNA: TGTGCCAGCAGTTTAGCGCGGGGCCCAGCGGTGGATACGCAGTATTTT; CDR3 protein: CASSLARGPAVDTQYF
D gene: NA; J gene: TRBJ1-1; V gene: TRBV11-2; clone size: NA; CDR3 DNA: TGTGCCAGCAGCTTAGACAGGGCCGGAAACACTGAAGCTTTCTTT; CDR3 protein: CASSLDRAGNTEAFF
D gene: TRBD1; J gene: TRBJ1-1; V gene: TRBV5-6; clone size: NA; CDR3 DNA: TGTGCCAGCAGCTTGGGGACAGGGGCAGCGTATGAAGCTTTCTTT; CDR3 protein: CASSLGTGAAYEAFF
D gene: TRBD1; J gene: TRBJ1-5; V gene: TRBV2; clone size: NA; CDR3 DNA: TGTGCCAGCAGTGACCCGGGACAGGGGGTCAATCAGCCCCAGCATTTT; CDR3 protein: CASSDPGQGVNQPQHF
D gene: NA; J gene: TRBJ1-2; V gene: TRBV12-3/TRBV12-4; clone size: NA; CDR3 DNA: TGTGCCAGCAGTGGGACTGGGTATAATGGCTACACCTTC; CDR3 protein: CASSGTGYNGYTF
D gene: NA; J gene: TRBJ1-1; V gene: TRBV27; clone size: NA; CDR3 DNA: TGTGCCAGCAGTTTAGGGGCTAGTAACACTGAAGCTTTCTTT; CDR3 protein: CASSLGASNTEAFF
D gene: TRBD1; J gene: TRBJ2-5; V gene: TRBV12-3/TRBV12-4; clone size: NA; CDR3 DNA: TGTGCCAGCAAGAGGACAGGGGTAGAGACCCAGTACTTC; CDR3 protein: CASKRTGVETQYF
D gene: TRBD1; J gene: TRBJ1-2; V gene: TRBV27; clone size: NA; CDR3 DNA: TGTGCCAGCAGTTTAGGGCGACAGGGATGGGGAGGCTACACCTTC; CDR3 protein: CASSLGRQGWGGYTF
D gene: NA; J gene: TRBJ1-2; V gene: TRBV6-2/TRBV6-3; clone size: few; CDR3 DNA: TGTGCCAGCAGTTACACAGGGCCCTATGGCTACACCTTC; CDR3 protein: CASSYTGPYGYTF
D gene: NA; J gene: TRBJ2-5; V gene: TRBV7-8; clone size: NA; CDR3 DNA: TGTGCCAGCAGCTTTTCAGGGGGGCTCGGGACTCAAGAGACCCAGTACTTC; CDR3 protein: CASSFSGGLGTQETQYF
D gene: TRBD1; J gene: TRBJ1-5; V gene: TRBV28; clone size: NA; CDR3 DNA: TGTGCCAGCAGTTTTTTTTACAGCCGGGGACAGGGGGCGGGACAGCCCCAGCATTTT; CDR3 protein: CASSFFYSRGQGAGQPQHF
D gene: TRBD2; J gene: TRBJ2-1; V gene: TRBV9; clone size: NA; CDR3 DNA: TGTGCCAGCACTGAAGCGGGGGGGCCGTACAATGAGCAGTTCTTC; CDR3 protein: CASTEAGGPYNEQFF
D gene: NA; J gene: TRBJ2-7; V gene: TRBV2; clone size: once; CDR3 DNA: TGTGCCAGCAGCCGGGACACTTTAGGGGCTGGAGCTGGGGGGGGATACTTC; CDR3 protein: CASSRDTLGAGAGGGYF